The T cell receptor (beta chain) described here comes from a study of human T cells and chemical hapten exposure. In the study overall: 2% DPC applied to a 2 cm by 2 cm arm area sensitized donors. The study patch tested 0.01% DPC on the upper back and read results at 6 days.

Study-wide results and limits: Having alopecia, donors may respond immunologically unlike healthy people. Among TCRs, those above 1 in 1000 frequency were unaffected by DPC sensitization.

As for time point: patch test 3, about 24 weeks after DPC sensitization. The treatment: therapeutic diphenylcyclopropenone sensitization with weekly scalp DPC. MiXCR was run by TCRdb on the RACE reads, yielding one entry per CDR3 protein. The data hold about 160,000 distinct CDR3 sequences, with about a quarter observed a single time. The germline gives CDR1 LNHNV, CDR2 YYDKDF (reference sequence). With 2 bases clipped from V and 4 bases from J, the junction kept 2 bases outside the gene matches. The CDR3 consists of 14 residues. With regard to this clonotype: Its antigen remains unknown.

The starting material was whole blood, obtained in connection with sensitization to the hapten diphenylcyclopropenone (DPC). This receptor was identified in a woman aged 18-29 years with alopecia areata. Some clones in this sample may be carry-over from other donors' samples. The gene calls are TRBV15 and TRBJ2-1, with TRBD2 matching 7 bases. The CDR3, as DNA: TGTGCCACCAGCAGATCGGGGGGTTACAATGAGCAGTTCTTC. Translating it yields CATSRSGGYNEQFF.